A single sample is the source of the 23 T cell receptor beta chains below, sequenced in a study of blood T cell repertoires in COVID-19 (TCRdb year 2020). Receptors were amplified or captured by the immunoSEQ multiplex PCR assay. Held by TCRdb, this immuneACCESS table contains in-frame sequences only and omits some clones. Under half of the omission traces to an unresolved V gene where checked; the cause of the rest is unknown. Recorded for this sample are roughly 180,000 clones; 88% of them occurred a single time. The ten largest clonotypes hold under 2.5% of the sample. Sequencing used peripheral blood. These receptors originate from a man between 70 and 80 years old with active or convalescent COVID-19.

The chain carries TRBV5-1 and TRBJ2-5; D is possibly TRBD1 (6 bases). Trimming removed 4 bases from V and 5 bases from J, with 15 bases in between. Germline loops: CDR1 SGHRS, CDR2 YFSETQ. The CDR3 extends over 14 amino acids. The CDR3 reads CASSVTGAWETQYF. As DNA, the CDR3 is TGCGCCAGCAGCGTGACAGGCGCTTGGGAGACCCAGTACTTC.

CDR3 in amino acids: CASSGTSGGLNTQYF. The CDR3 DNA reads as TGTGCCAGCAGTGGGACTAGCGGGGGGTTAAATACGCAGTATTTT. This chain links TRBV25-1 with TRBJ2-3; 14 bases match TRBD2. J gave up 7 bases and V 4 bases, and 4 bases lay outside the gene matches. The CDR3 extends over 15 amino acids. CDR1 is MGHDK and CDR2 is SYGVNS in the germline V gene.

The count of this clone is one. The chain carries TRBV19 and TRBJ1-5, with D unclear. The CDR3 runs 16 residues. With 4 bases removed from V and 0 bases from J, the gap between germline ends came to 13 bases. The germline V gene has CDR1 LNHDA and CDR2 SQIVND (reference sequence). CDR3 residues: CASSSPAAASNQPQHF. For the CDR3, the DNA is TGTGCCAGTAGTAGTCCGGCGGCAGCTAGCAATCAGCCCCAGCATTTT.

The chain uses TRBV28 and TRBJ1-6; D uncertain. This CDR3 region has 14 residues. Germline V gene data show CDR1 as MDHEN and CDR2 as SYDVKM. Trimming took off 6 bases at V and 9 bases at J, with 15 bases between the two ends. The DNA for the CDR3 is TGTGCCAGCAGCCCGGCCGCGGACTTTTCACCCCTCCACTTT. It yields the protein CASSPAADFSPLHF.

The chain couples TRBV27 to TRBJ1-6; 9 bases are shared with TRBD1. This CDR3 comprises 18 residues. Germline lookup yields CDR1 MNHEY and CDR2 SMNVEV (reference sequence). The V gene end was trimmed by 3 bases and the J gene end by 0 bases; junction bases not matched to a gene: 6. The CDR3 is CASSFGTGRTSYNSPLHF. As DNA, the CDR3 is TGTGCCAGCAGTTTCGGGACAGGGCGAACCTCCTATAATTCACCCCTCCACTTT.

V usage is TRBV7-2 and J usage is TRBJ1-5; TRBD1 might be the D (5 bases). Trimming removed 1 base at V and 0 bases at J, with 10 bases between. The CDR3 runs 16 residues. CDR1 and CDR2 (germline): SGHTA, FQGNSA. The CDR3 DNA is TGTGCCAGCAGCTTAGGGGCAGGGTTTAGCAATCAGCCCCAGCATTTT. Encoded protein: CASSLGAGFSNQPQHF.

V and J are TRBV6-5 and TRBJ2-7, with D unresolved. Germline V gives CDR1 MNHEY, CDR2 SVGAGI. CDR3 length equals 11 residues. V lost 11 bases, J lost 3 bases, and 11 bases lay in between. CDR3 amino acids: CAAHSFYEQYF. The CDR3, as DNA: TGTGCCGCCCACAGCTTCTACGAGCAGTACTTC.

V usage is TRBV30 and J usage is TRBJ1-6; D perhaps matches TRBD1 (5 bases). The CDR3 contains 16 residues. Germline V gene sequence: CDR1 GTSNPN, CDR2 SVGIG (reference sequence). The germline V and J ends were trimmed by 3 bases and 0 bases, with 12 bases remaining between them. Written as DNA, the CDR3 is TGTGCCTGGAGAGTGGGGGGTAGCTCCTATAATTCACCCCTCCACTTT. It codes for CAWRVGGSSYNSPLHF.

The chain carries TRBV4-3 and TRBJ2-1, with D perhaps matching TRBD1 (6 bases). V lost 0 bases to trimming and J lost 10 bases, with 10 bases between them. Germline V gene data show CDR1 as LGHNA and CDR2 as YSLEER. This CDR3 comprises 13 residues. The CDR3 bases are TGCGCCAGCAGCCAAGATCGTAGGGGGGAGCAGTTCTTC. Translation: CASSQDRRGEQFF.

Here the CDR3 DNA reads TGTGCCAAGACAGCGCAGAGCACCGGGGAGCTGTTTTTT. Translating it yields CAKTAQSTGELFF. The chain is built from TRBV28 and TRBJ2-2; D possibly corresponds to TRBD1 (5 bases). The CDR3 has 13 amino acids. The germline V gene encodes CDR1 MDHEN and CDR2 SYDVKM. Trimming removed 10 bases at V and 4 bases at J, with 13 bases between.

As DNA, the CDR3 is TGTGCCAGCAGCCTACTCTCGGACAGGGCGGCCGGGGAGCTGTTTTTT. Amino acid sequence: CASSLLSDRAAGELFF. J is TRBJ2-2 and V is TRBV7-2, with 8 bases identical to TRBD1. Germline CDR1 SGHTA, CDR2 FQGNSA. The CDR3 spans 16 residues. V shed 5 bases, J shed 6 bases, and the junction held 11 bases outside the gene matches.

This chain links TRBV18 with TRBJ2-1; possibly TRBD1 for D (6 bases). V gave up 6 bases and J gave up 5 bases, with 20 bases separating them. The CDR3 runs 16 residues. Per the germline V gene, CDR1 is KGHSH and CDR2 is LQKENI. The CDR3 DNA is TGTGCCAGCTCGGACCTTAACCGGGACACGAACAATGAGCAGTTCTTC. It yields the protein CASSDLNRDTNNEQFF.

The V and J genes are TRBV10-3 and TRBJ2-2, with TRBD2 matching over 7 bases. From germline, CDR1 is ENHRY and CDR2 SYGVKD. V lost 5 bases and J lost 5; bases outside the gene matches: 8. The CDR3 is 15 amino acids. Here the CDR3 DNA reads TGTGCCATCAGTAACGAGGGGAGGGGAACCGGGGAGCTGTTTTTT. As protein: CAISNEGRGTGELFF.

The chain recombines TRBV11-3 with TRBJ2-3, with a weak D call TRBD2 (6 bases). The CDR3 is 18 amino acids. Looked up from germline, CDR1 is SGHNT and CDR2 is YENEEA. The germline V and J ends were trimmed by 5 bases and 2 bases, with 23 bases remaining between them. The CDR3 sequence is CASSAGFFQAEDTDTQYF. CDR3 nucleotides: TGTGCCAGCAGCGCGGGGTTTTTTCAAGCGGAAGACACAGATACGCAGTATTTT.

CDR3 in DNA: TGCGCCAGCCCCCGGACAGGGGCGTACAATGAGCAGTTCTTC. It yields the protein CASPRTGAYNEQFF. This chain uses TRBV5-1 with TRBJ2-1; the match to TRBD1 covers 9 bases. V shed 7 bases, J shed 4 bases, and the junction held 6 bases outside the gene matches. Per the germline V gene, CDR1 is SGHRS and CDR2 is YFSETQ. The CDR3 is made up of 14 amino acids. Full variable domain (rest looked up from reference TRBV5-1 and TRBJ2-1): KAGVTQTPRYLIKTRGQQVTLSCSPISGHRSVSWYQQTPGQGLQFLFEYFSETQRNKGNFPGRFSGRQFSNSRSEMNVSTLELGDSALYLCASPRTGAYNEQFFGPGTRLTVL.

In this sample, this clone turned up once. The CDR3 is CASGGTVVNEQFF. In nucleotides, the CDR3 is TGTGCCAGCGGGGGGACAGTCGTCAATGAGCAGTTCTTC. The genes are TRBV6-5 and TRBJ2-1; maybe TRBD1 (7 bases). CDR3 length: 13 amino acids. The germline V gene encodes CDR1 MNHEY and CDR2 SVGAGI. V gave up 8 bases and J gave up 6 bases, with 14 bases separating them.

The rearrangement joins TRBV5-1 to TRBJ2-6; D might be TRBD2 (5 bases). Deletions cut 4 bases from V and 4 bases from J, with 12 bases between. The CDR3 covers 15 residues. Germline V lookup: CDR1 SGHRS, CDR2 YFSETQ. The CDR3 coding sequence is TGCGCCAGCAGCACCGCACCGGGAGGGGCCAACGTCCTGACTTTC. It yields the protein CASSTAPGGANVLTF.

This clone was counted between two and nine times. V is TRBV9 and J is TRBJ1-3; TRBD1 aligns across 10 bases. Germline V gene lookup returns CDR1 SGDLS and CDR2 YYNGEE. With 3 bases clipped from V and 3 bases from J, the junction kept 6 bases outside the gene matches. The CDR3 length is 16 residues. The DNA of the CDR3 is TGTGCCAGCAGCGCCGACAGGGGGCAGGGTGGAAACACCATATATTTT. Its translation is CASSADRGQGGNTIYF.

Written as DNA, the CDR3 is TGTGCCACCAGCAGAGACAAGCTCTATGGCTACACCTTC. As protein: CATSRDKLYGYTF. The gene calls are TRBV15 and TRBJ1-2; no firm D call. Per the germline V gene, CDR1 is LNHNV and CDR2 is YYDKDF (reference sequence). CDR3 length equals 13 residues. The V end lost 0 bases, the J end lost 4 bases, and 6 bases lay between the germline ends.

This chain links TRBV2 with TRBJ1-2; 10 bases are a match to TRBD1. The CDR3 runs 16 residues. The trim removed 4 bases at V and 3 bases at J, leaving 8 bases unmatched. Looked up from germline, CDR1 is SNHLY and CDR2 is FYNNEI. The CDR3: CASSATMTGGDYGYTF. CDR3 in DNA: TGTGCCAGCAGTGCGACCATGACAGGGGGCGACTATGGCTACACCTTC.

This chain joins TRBV28 and TRBJ1-2, with TRBD1 matching over 7 bases. The CDR3 covers 13 residues. The germline gives CDR1 MDHEN, CDR2 SYDVKM. V was clipped by 2 bases and J by 3 bases; unmatched bases: 0. This chain's CDR3 is CASSLGTDYGYTF. CDR3 DNA: TGTGCCAGCAGTTTAGGGACAGACTATGGCTACACCTTC.

The chain is built from TRBV5-4 and TRBJ2-2, with 7 bases that match TRBD1. The junction had 7 bases not matched to a gene; V was cut back by 4 bases and J by 4 bases. The CDR3 totals 15 residues. CDR1 SGHNT and CDR2 YYREEE come from the germline V gene (reference sequence). Written as DNA, the CDR3 is TGTGCCAGCAGCGGGGGACAGCCGGCCACCGGGGAGCTGTTTTTT. Translating gives CASSGGQPATGELFF.

The CDR3 reads CASSFGTLPSDTQYF. The CDR3 region has the DNA TGTGCCAGCAGTTTCGGGACACTTCCTTCGGATACGCAGTATTTT. The chain recombines TRBV28 with TRBJ2-3; possibly TRBD1 for D (6 bases). The V end lost 3 bases, the J end lost 6 bases, and 16 bases lay between the germline ends. CDR1 and CDR2 from the germline V gene are MDHEN and SYDVKM. This CDR3 spans 15 amino acids. Using reference TRBV28 and TRBJ2-3 for the parts outside the CDR3, the full variable domain is DVKVTQSSRYLVKRTGEKVFLECVQDMDHENMFWYRQDPGLGLRLIYFSYDVKMKEKGDIPEGYSVSREKKERFSLILESASTNQTSMYLCASSFGTLPSDTQYFGPGTRLTVL.